One and the same sample provided the 22 T cell receptor beta chains below, sequenced in a study. One entry per CDR3 protein results from TCRdb running MiXCR on the RT-PCR reads. Among more than 550,000 distinct CDR3 sequences listed, 14% were seen once. The sequencing sample was made of memory CD4+ T cells from blood. The receptors here all came from a female donor in good health, serving as a healthy control.

This clonotype was detected many times. V gene TRBV2 combines with J gene TRBJ1-1, with 9 bases matching TRBD1. Germline V gives CDR1 SNHLY, CDR2 FYNNEI. With V trimmed by 5 bases and J by 5 bases, 6 bases remained unmatched. This CDR3 has 14 residues. CDR3 nucleotide sequence: TGTGCCAGCAGTCAACAGGGGGCGGCTACTGAAGCTTTCTTT. It translates to CASSQQGAATEAFF.

CDR3 sequence reads: CASTLEAIDYEQYF. The CDR3 region has the DNA TGTGCCAGCACCCTAGAGGCCATAGACTACGAGCAGTACTTC. The rearrangement links TRBV5-6 to TRBJ2-7; D not certain. The V end was cut by 6 bases, the J end by 3 bases, with 16 bases between. There are 14 residues in the CDR3. Germline V gene lookup returns CDR1 SGHDT and CDR2 YYEEEE.

Worth noting for this clonotype: One end of the junction does not line up with germline, which may come from a read error. The chain is built from TRBV30 and TRBJ1-1; maybe TRBD1 (6 bases). CDR1 and CDR2 (germline): GTSNPN, SVGIG (reference sequence). This CDR3 region has 15 residues. CDR3 amino acids: CAWKVKGVEYTGAFF. The CDR3 DNA sequence: TGTGCCTGGAAGGTTAAGGGGGTGGAATACACTGGAGCTTTCTTT.

This clonotype was seen only a few times. V and J are TRBV6-5 and TRBJ1-5; the D gene is possibly TRBD1 (5 bases). The germline V gene has CDR1 MNHEY and CDR2 SVGAGI. V gave up 0 bases and J gave up 13 bases, with 13 bases separating them. The CDR3 spans 13 residues. CDR3 in amino acids: CASSYSSLGVQHF. The CDR3 DNA sequence: TGTGCCAGCAGTTACTCGTCTTTGGGGGTACAGCATTTT.

The table lists this clonotype with a few counts. The chain is built from TRBV5-6 and TRBJ1-1, with D unclear. In germline, CDR1 is SGHDT, CDR2 YYEEEE. The CDR3 is 14 residues long. V lost 8 bases and J 3 bases, leaving 17 bases between the germline ends. CDR3 nucleotides: TGTGCCAGTACACAAGGGCGGGGTTACACTGAAGCTTTCTTT. It encodes CASTQGRGYTEAFF.

This chain links TRBV6-6 with TRBJ1-3; TRBD1 aligns across 7 bases. This CDR3 spans 15 amino acids. J was trimmed by 0 bases and V by 5 bases; bases with no gene match: 4. Germline loops: CDR1 MNHNY, CDR2 SVGAGI (reference sequence). This chain's CDR3 is CASSPGTASGNTIYF. CDR3 in DNA: TGTGCCAGCAGTCCCGGGACAGCCTCTGGAAACACCATATATTTT.

The chain has TRBV20-1 and TRBJ2-5, with D possibly TRBD2 on 6 matching bases. This CDR3 spans 14 amino acids. V was cut by 2 bases and J by 2 bases, with 12 bases left in between. Looked up from germline, CDR1 is DFQATT and CDR2 is SNEGSKA (reference sequence). CDR3: CSARSGLPQETQYF. The CDR3, as DNA: TGCAGTGCTAGATCGGGACTCCCACAAGAGACCCAGTACTTC.

This chain connects TRBV4-1 to TRBJ2-3; 7 nucleotides align to TRBD1. The CDR3 runs to 16 residues. Germline values: CDR1 MGHRA, CDR2 YSYEKL. J lost 4 bases, V lost 1 base, and 8 bases had no gene match. The CDR3: CASSQGGRGWPDTQYF. The CDR3 DNA is TGCGCCAGCAGCCAAGGGGGCAGGGGGTGGCCAGATACGCAGTATTTT.

This chain uses TRBV6-6 with TRBJ1-5, with D tentatively TRBD1 (5 bases). CDR3 length: 16 residues. Deletions cut 8 bases from V and 0 bases from J, with 17 bases between. Germline V gene lookup returns CDR1 MNHNY and CDR2 SVGAGI (reference sequence). CDR3 amino acids: CASLPNIQGSNQPQHF. The CDR3, as DNA: TGTGCCAGCTTACCGAACATTCAGGGTAGCAATCAGCCCCAGCATTTT.

This clonotype was recorded at least ten times. The chain carries TRBV12-3 or TRBV12-4 and TRBJ2-1; 11 nucleotides line up with TRBD2. This CDR3 spans 15 amino acids. The V gene end was trimmed by 6 bases and the J gene end by 6 bases; junction bases not matched to a gene: 7. CDR3 sequence: CASRRGLAGGNEQFF. The CDR3 DNA reads TGTGCCAGCAGGCGAGGGCTAGCGGGAGGCAATGAGCAGTTCTTC.

The rearrangement links TRBV2 to TRBJ1-1, with D tentatively TRBD1 (5 bases). The CDR3 covers 13 residues. Trimming shortened V by 5 bases and J by 9 bases, and 16 bases separated the two germline ends. Germline V gene data show CDR1 as SNHLY and CDR2 as FYNNEI. The CDR3 spells CASSLPGGGKAFF. In nucleotides, the CDR3 is TGTGCCAGCAGTCTCCCTGGGGGGGGTAAAGCTTTCTTT.

This clonotype was counted many times. The V and J genes are TRBV29-1 and TRBJ2-1, with unresolved D. From germline, CDR1 is SQVTM and CDR2 ANQGSEA. The CDR3 is made up of 11 amino acids. Trimming shortened V by 3 bases and J by 7 bases, and 7 bases separated the two germline ends. The CDR3 DNA is TGCAGCGTTGACCGTCTTAATGAGCAGTTCTTC. Translated: CSVDRLNEQFF.

This clonotype showed up many times. V is TRBV6-5 and J is TRBJ2-3; 7 nucleotides line up with TRBD2. V shed 7 bases and J 3 bases; nucleotides not matched to a gene: 7. The CDR3 spans 14 residues. CDR1 and CDR2 from the germline V gene are MNHEY and SVGAGI. The CDR3 DNA reads as TGTGCCAGCAAGAGTAGCGGGCGAACAGATACGCAGTATTTT. Translated, it gives CASKSSGRTDTQYF.

The rearrangement uses TRBV20-1 and TRBJ2-5; TRBD2 aligns across 8 bases. Germline V lookup: CDR1 DFQATT, CDR2 SNEGSKA (reference sequence). The ends lost 5 bases at V and 0 bases at J; junction bases unmatched: 8. The CDR3 has 15 amino acids. CDR3 bases: TGCAGTGCTCTCCCCCGAGCGGGAGACCAAGAGACCCAGTACTTC. It translates to CSALPRAGDQETQYF.

This clonotype was seen ten or more times. The chain couples TRBV20-1 to TRBJ1-3; D gene unclear. Germline CDR1 and CDR2: DFQATT and SNEGSKA (reference sequence). Between the trimmed V and J ends, which lost 0 bases and 4 bases, there was a span of 4 bases. CDR3 length: 12 amino acids. CDR3 bases: TGCAGTGCTAGAGATCCCGGAAACACCATATATTTT. It encodes CSARDPGNTIYF.

This clonotype has ten or more counts. The chain links TRBV12-3 or TRBV12-4 to TRBJ2-2; weak D call: TRBD1 (6 bases). The V and J ends lost 5 bases and 1 base respectively, with 14 bases between them. The CDR3 is made up of 16 amino acids. The CDR3 spells CASSLLPDRNTGELFF. The DNA for the CDR3 is TGTGCCAGCAGTCTCCTACCGGACAGGAACACCGGGGAGCTGTTTTTT.

CDR3 sequence (DNA): TGTGCCAGCAGCGTATTAGGGACAGGGACAGATACGCAGTATTTT. Its protein product is CASSVLGTGTDTQYF. V gene TRBV9 combines with J gene TRBJ2-3; 9 nucleotides line up with TRBD1. This CDR3 contains 15 residues. V lost 1 base to trimming and J lost 3 bases; unmatched junction nucleotides: 3. The germline gives CDR1 SGDLS, CDR2 YYNGEE.

This clonotype was seen once. Given a much more abundant clone one base away, this may be a read error. The chain employs TRBV20-1 and TRBJ2-1; possibly TRBD1 for D (5 bases). The V gene's germline CDR1 is DFQATT and CDR2 SNEGSKA (reference sequence). V lost 7 bases and J lost 5, with 9 bases in between. The length of the CDR3 is 11 residues. CDR3 amino acids: CSDRGDNEQFF. As DNA, the CDR3 is TGCAGTGATAGGGGCGACAATGAGCAGTTCTTC.

At least ten counts were recorded for this clonotype. The V call is TRBV6-2 or TRBV6-3, the J call TRBJ2-1; D unresolved. Trimming removed 7 bases at V and 5 bases at J, with 9 bases between. The length of the CDR3 is 12 residues. The germline CDR1 and CDR2 sequences are MNHEY and SVGEGT. CDR3 in amino acids: CASTYRDNEQFF. DNA for the CDR3: TGTGCCAGCACCTACCGGGACAATGAGCAGTTCTTC.

This clonotype was picked up a small number of times. This chain uses TRBV6-5 with TRBJ2-1; 9 nucleotides align to TRBD2. Germline-derived CDR1 and CDR2 are MNHEY and SVGAGI. The CDR3 spans 15 residues. The V segment lost 4 bases and the J segment 7 bases; nucleotides outside the gene matches: 8. CDR3: CASSLVRGGLNEQFF. The CDR3, as DNA: TGTGCCAGCAGTTTGGTGCGGGGGGGTCTAAATGAGCAGTTCTTC.

The chain is built from TRBV28 and TRBJ1-1; a possible D gene is TRBD1 (5 bases). Trimming removed 3 bases from V and 4 bases from J, with 12 bases in between. This CDR3 is built from 14 residues. From germline, CDR1 is MDHEN and CDR2 SYDVKM. The CDR3 loop is CASSFGRTSTEAFF. DNA for the CDR3: TGTGCCAGCAGTTTTGGACGGACAAGCACTGAAGCTTTCTTT.

This clonotype was recorded a few times. The V and J genes are TRBV7-3 and TRBJ2-2; D could derive from TRBD1 or TRBD2 (5 bases each). In germline, CDR1 is SGHTA, CDR2 FQGTGA. The CDR3 runs to 13 residues. Trimming took off 4 bases at V and 8 bases at J, with 11 bases between the two ends. The CDR3 loop reads CASSSTRGGELFF. CDR3 bases: TGTGCCAGCAGCTCCACTAGGGGTGGGGAGCTGTTTTTT.